This is a list of T cell receptor beta chains from one sample in a study of CD8 T cells in ankylosing spondylitis. TCRdb re-derived calls from the 5' RACE reads in MiXCR, one entry per CDR3 protein. The repertoire has roughly 150,000 distinct CDR3 sequences, about a third of them found once; the top ten carry about 6.3%. The source material was synovial fluid, either unsorted or a sorted T cell fraction (not recorded which). The source is a male donor with ankylosing spondylitis. The CDR3 runs from the conserved cysteine through the conserved F or W. A D gene is named only where the DNA matches it firmly. Clone sizes are given selectively: once, few, many, or a class where the clone is expanded.

abundance: .
v_gene: TRBV6-1
j_gene: TRBJ2-1
d_gene: TRBD1
CDR3nt: TGTGCCAGCAGTGCCCCCGGGACAGGGGTGGGCAATGAGCAGTTCTTC
CDR3aa: CASSAPGTGVGNEQFF

abundance: .
v_gene: TRBV5-8
j_gene: TRBJ1-1
d_gene: .
CDR3nt: TGTGCCAGCAGCTTTGGCGGGGCCCGGGGCACTGAAGCTTTCTTT
CDR3aa: CASSFGGARGTEAFF

abundance: many
v_gene: TRBV20-1
j_gene: TRBJ1-5
d_gene: .
CDR3nt: TGCAGTGCCCCCGGTCTAGGCAGCAATCAGCCCCAGCATTTT
CDR3aa: CSAPGLGSNQPQHF

abundance: .
v_gene: TRBV2
j_gene: TRBJ2-3
d_gene: .
CDR3nt: TGTGCCAGCAGTGAAGCGCTAACGGGCCTTACTAATACGCAGTATTTT
CDR3aa: CASSEALTGLTNTQYF

abundance: once
v_gene: TRBV7-9
j_gene: TRBJ2-7
d_gene: .
CDR3nt: TGTGCCAGCAGCTTTAGTGTGTTAAGTTTCCACGAGCAGTACTTC
CDR3aa: CASSFSVLSFHEQYF

abundance: many
v_gene: TRBV10-3
j_gene: TRBJ2-7
d_gene: TRBD2
CDR3nt: TGTGCCATCAGTCGACTAGCGGGTCAACTATACGAGCAGTACTTC
CDR3aa: CAISRLAGQLYEQYF

abundance: .
v_gene: TRBV20-1
j_gene: TRBJ2-7
d_gene: .
CDR3nt: TGCAGTGCGTGGGACCCTTTAGGCTACGAGCAGTACTTC
CDR3aa: CSAWDPLGYEQYF

abundance: few
v_gene: TRBV6-2/TRBV6-3
j_gene: TRBJ2-1
d_gene: TRBD2
CDR3nt: TGTGCCAGCAGTTACTCGGGTCTAGCGGGAAGGGATGAGCAGTTCTTC
CDR3aa: CASSYSGLAGRDEQFF

abundance: few
v_gene: TRBV12-5
j_gene: TRBJ2-5
d_gene: TRBD2
CDR3nt: TGTGCTAGTGGTCTAGCGGGGGGGCGCGAGACCCAGTACTTC
CDR3aa: CASGLAGGRETQYF

abundance: .
v_gene: TRBV3-1
j_gene: TRBJ2-1
d_gene: .
CDR3nt: TGTGCCAGCAGCCAAGACCCCATCGTAAATGAGCAGTTCTTC
CDR3aa: CASSQDPIVNEQFF

abundance: many
v_gene: TRBV12-3/TRBV12-4
j_gene: TRBJ2-7
d_gene: TRBD1
CDR3nt: TGTGCCAGCAGTTTGCGACAGGGCGAGCAGTACTTC
CDR3aa: CASSLRQGEQYF

abundance: .
v_gene: TRBV7-6
j_gene: TRBJ2-5
d_gene: .
CDR3nt: TGTGCCAGCAGCTTAGCCGGGGGTCAGGGGGAGACCCAGTACTTC
CDR3aa: CASSLAGGQGETQYF

abundance: .
v_gene: TRBV20-1
j_gene: TRBJ2-4
d_gene: .
CDR3nt: TGCAGTCAACAGGGAAAAAGGAAAAACATTCAGTACTTC
CDR3aa: CSQQGKRKNIQYF

abundance: .
v_gene: TRBV9
j_gene: TRBJ2-5
d_gene: .
CDR3nt: TGTGCCAGCAGCCCTCGGGGTGGCGGTAACCAAGAGACCCAGTACTTC
CDR3aa: CASSPRGGGNQETQYF

abundance: .
v_gene: TRBV12-3/TRBV12-4
j_gene: TRBJ1-2
d_gene: .
CDR3nt: TGTGCCAGCAGCCCCGGGGACCGAAATAACTATGGCTACACCTTC
CDR3aa: CASSPGDRNNYGYTF

abundance: .
v_gene: TRBV10-3
j_gene: TRBJ1-1
d_gene: TRBD1
CDR3nt: TGTGCCACGGGACAGGGGGTGGACACTGAAGCTTTCTTT
CDR3aa: CATGQGVDTEAFF

abundance: few
v_gene: TRBV5-1
j_gene: TRBJ1-2
d_gene: .
CDR3nt: TGCGCCAGCAGCCCCGCCGGGACGAGTAACTATGGCTACACCTTC
CDR3aa: CASSPAGTSNYGYTF

abundance: few
v_gene: TRBV4-2
j_gene: TRBJ2-1
d_gene: TRBD2
CDR3nt: TGTGCCAGCAGCCCCGGGACTAGCGGTAACAATGAGCAGTTCTTC
CDR3aa: CASSPGTSGNNEQFF

abundance: few
v_gene: TRBV30
j_gene: TRBJ1-3
d_gene: .
CDR3nt: TGTGCCTGGAGTCACACAGGATACTCTGGAAACACCATATATTTT
CDR3aa: CAWSHTGYSGNTIYF

abundance: .
v_gene: TRBV20-1
j_gene: TRBJ2-1
d_gene: TRBD2
CDR3nt: TGCAGTGCTATTCGGGAGGGCCCCTACAATGAGCAGTTCTTC
CDR3aa: CSAIREGPYNEQFF

abundance: .
v_gene: TRBV7-9
j_gene: TRBJ2-3
d_gene: .
CDR3nt: TGTGCCAGCAGCCACGGGCCAGATACGCAGTATTTT
CDR3aa: CASSHGPDTQYF

abundance: .
v_gene: TRBV5-5
j_gene: TRBJ1-2
d_gene: TRBD1
CDR3nt: TGTGCCAGCAGCACCTGGGACAGATATGGCTACACCTTC
CDR3aa: CASSTWDRYGYTF

abundance: once
v_gene: TRBV7-8
j_gene: TRBJ1-1
d_gene: .
CDR3nt: TGTGCCAGCAGCACAGGGACACCGAACACTGAAGCTTTCTTT
CDR3aa: CASSTGTPNTEAFF

abundance: .
v_gene: TRBV18
j_gene: TRBJ2-1
d_gene: .
CDR3nt: TGTGCCAGCTCAGCGGCTCACAATGAGCAGTTCTTC
CDR3aa: CASSAAHNEQFF

abundance: .
v_gene: TRBV2
j_gene: TRBJ1-1
d_gene: .
CDR3nt: TGTGCCAGCAGCAGGGAATACACTGAAGCTTTCTTT
CDR3aa: CASSREYTEAFF

abundance: .
v_gene: TRBV29-1
j_gene: TRBJ2-1
d_gene: TRBD1
CDR3nt: TGCAGCGTTGAAGAGAGAGGACAGGTCCCTTTGGGGCAGTTCTTC
CDR3aa: CSVEERGQVPLGQFF

abundance: many
v_gene: TRBV7-2
j_gene: TRBJ2-7
d_gene: .
CDR3nt: TGTGCCAGCAGGCGCGGACAGGAGGGCGACGAGCAGTACTTC
CDR3aa: CASRRGQEGDEQYF

abundance: .
v_gene: TRBV27
j_gene: TRBJ1-1
d_gene: .
CDR3nt: TGTGCCAGCAGTTTTAGGGCCGGTGGTCTGAACACTGAAGCTTTCTTT
CDR3aa: CASSFRAGGLNTEAFF

abundance: .
v_gene: TRBV12-3/TRBV12-4
j_gene: TRBJ2-1
d_gene: .
CDR3nt: TGTGCCAGCGCCGCAGGGGGGAATTACAATGAGCAGTTCTTC
CDR3aa: CASAAGGNYNEQFF

abundance: many
v_gene: TRBV12-3/TRBV12-4
j_gene: TRBJ2-5
d_gene: .
CDR3nt: TGTGCCAGCATCAACGACCCGCAAGAGACCCAGTACTTC
CDR3aa: CASINDPQETQYF

abundance: .
v_gene: TRBV14
j_gene: TRBJ1-3
d_gene: TRBD1
CDR3nt: TGTGCCAGCAGCCAAACAGGGGGCGCAAGCGGAAACACCATATATTTT
CDR3aa: CASSQTGGASGNTIYF

abundance: .
v_gene: TRBV12-3/TRBV12-4
j_gene: TRBJ2-3
d_gene: TRBD2
CDR3nt: TGTGCCAGCAGTTACGGGACTAGCGGGGGGAGTGCGCAGTATTTT
CDR3aa: CASSYGTSGGSAQYF

abundance: .
v_gene: TRBV5-1
j_gene: TRBJ2-1
d_gene: .
CDR3nt: TGCGCCAGCAGCTTGGGGTCCGTCTACAATGAGCAGTTCTTC
CDR3aa: CASSLGSVYNEQFF

abundance: many
v_gene: TRBV7-6
j_gene: TRBJ2-1
d_gene: .
CDR3nt: TGTGCCAGCAGCTTAGGGCGGCAGATAAATGAGCAGTTCTTC
CDR3aa: CASSLGRQINEQFF

abundance: .
v_gene: TRBV5-1
j_gene: TRBJ2-3
d_gene: .
CDR3nt: TGCGCCAGCAGCTTGGACTTTAGCACAGATACGCAGTATTTT
CDR3aa: CASSLDFSTDTQYF

abundance: few
v_gene: TRBV5-1
j_gene: TRBJ1-6
d_gene: .
CDR3nt: TGCGCCAGCAGCTCCACCCGTGGGGGAGTGGGATCACCCCTCCACTTT
CDR3aa: CASSSTRGGVGSPLHF

abundance: many
v_gene: TRBV7-8
j_gene: TRBJ2-7
d_gene: .
CDR3nt: TGTGCCAGCAGCTTAATCGGGGCGAAAGGGAGAGGGACCTACGAGCAGTACTTC
CDR3aa: CASSLIGAKGRGTYEQYF

abundance: many
v_gene: TRBV18
j_gene: TRBJ2-7
d_gene: TRBD1
CDR3nt: TGTGCCAGCTCACCAACAAGGGACAGCCCTTACGAGCAGTACTTC
CDR3aa: CASSPTRDSPYEQYF

abundance: few
v_gene: TRBV12-3/TRBV12-4
j_gene: TRBJ1-1
d_gene: .
CDR3nt: TGTGCCAGCAGTTTCGTTTTGGCGGAGATTCTTTTT
CDR3aa: CASSFVLAEILF

abundance: few
v_gene: TRBV12-3/TRBV12-4
j_gene: TRBJ1-2
d_gene: .
CDR3nt: TGTGCCAGCAGCCCCGCCCCTACCAACTATGGCTACACCTTC
CDR3aa: CASSPAPTNYGYTF

abundance: .
v_gene: TRBV5-1
j_gene: TRBJ1-1
d_gene: TRBD1
CDR3nt: TGCGCCAGCAGCTTGGAAGCCATCGGGACAGGGGGTGAAGCTTTCTTT
CDR3aa: CASSLEAIGTGGEAFF

abundance: .
v_gene: TRBV29-1
j_gene: TRBJ2-7
d_gene: TRBD1
CDR3nt: TGCAGCGTTGAAGGGGACAGGTTTAGGGAGCAGTACTTC
CDR3aa: CSVEGDRFREQYF

abundance: .
v_gene: TRBV19
j_gene: TRBJ1-5
d_gene: .
CDR3nt: TGTGCCAGTAGTATTCGGGAGGGGGGGGATCAGCCCCAGCATTTT
CDR3aa: CASSIREGGDQPQHF

abundance: .
v_gene: TRBV12-3/TRBV12-4
j_gene: TRBJ2-2
d_gene: .
CDR3nt: TGTGCCAGCACCCGGACGGAGAACACCGGGGAGCTGTTTTTT
CDR3aa: CASTRTENTGELFF

abundance: few
v_gene: TRBV5-1
j_gene: TRBJ1-4
d_gene: .
CDR3nt: TGCGCCAGCAGTCCCCAGGGAGGGGGGCATGAAAAACTGTTTTTT
CDR3aa: CASSPQGGGHEKLFF

abundance: .
v_gene: TRBV11-2
j_gene: TRBJ2-1
d_gene: .
CDR3nt: TGTGCCAGCAGCTTTGGACCCCGCGGTTTTGATGAGCAGTTCTTC
CDR3aa: CASSFGPRGFDEQFF

abundance: .
v_gene: TRBV7-3
j_gene: TRBJ2-2
d_gene: .
CDR3nt: TGTGCCAGCAGCCCGGGACTGCCTCACACCGGGGAGCTGTTTTTT
CDR3aa: CASSPGLPHTGELFF